Below are 6 T cell receptor beta chains sequenced from a single sample in a study of regulatory T cells in long-lasting Graves disease. Time point here: newly diagnosed GD, antithyroid drugs for less than 3 months. TCR sequences were obtained from RNA taken from PBMCs. Building of the TCR beta libraries involved iRepertoire HTBI primers and Arm-PCR of CDR3 regions. TCRdb recomputed calls from the multiplex PCR reads with MiXCR, one row per CDR3 protein. The table shows approximately 270,000 distinct CDR3 sequences, with around 18% occurring only once. These data also featured in a second study, about T cells in Graves' hyperthyroidism and ophthalmopathy.

Sequenced material: peripheral blood mononuclear cells (PBMCs), taken at new diagnosis, from a patient treated with antithyroid drugs. The receptors were gathered from a woman aged 30 to 39 with Graves disease.

As DNA, the CDR3 is TGTGCCAGCAACTACAGGGGCATGAACACTGAAGCTTTCTTT. The encoded protein is CASNYRGMNTEAFF. The genes are TRBV28 and TRBJ1-1, with 7 bases fitting TRBD1. CDR3 size: 14 residues. CDR1 is MDHEN and CDR2 is SYDVKM in the germline V gene. V dropped 7 bases and J dropped 0; count of bases not matched to a gene: 5.

This clonotype has a count of ten or more. The chain recombines TRBV3-1 with TRBJ2-1; weak D call: TRBD1 (5 bases). The germline gives CDR1 LGHDT, CDR2 YNNKEL (reference sequence). V lost 4 bases and J lost 4, with 11 bases in between. There are 14 residues in the CDR3. CDR3 loop: CASSPSTEYNEQFF. CDR3 nucleotide sequence: TGTGCCAGCAGCCCATCGACAGAATACAATGAGCAGTTCTTC.

The genes are TRBV7-2 and TRBJ2-7, with D perhaps matching TRBD1 (5 bases). Looked up from germline, CDR1 is SGHTA and CDR2 is FQGNSA. The CDR3 has 13 residues. Trimming pared 5 bases from V and 3 bases from J, leaving 11 bases between. The CDR3 nucleotides read TGTGCCAGCAGCCTCTCACAGGTCTACGAGCAGTACTTC. Encoded protein: CASSLSQVYEQYF. Complete variable domain (other parts from reference TRBV7-2 and TRBJ2-7): GAGVSQSPSNKVTEKGKDVELRCDPISGHTALYWYRQSLGQGLEFLIYFQGNSAPDKSGLPSDRFSAERTGGSVSTLTIQRTQQEDSAVYLCASSLSQVYEQYFGPGTRLTVT.

This clonotype was observed many times. The J gene is TRBJ2-3, the V gene TRBV9; 10 bases map to TRBD2. CDR3 length: 16 residues. V dropped 1 base and J dropped 5; count of bases not matched to a gene: 7. Germline loops: CDR1 SGDLS, CDR2 YYNGEE. CDR3 sequence reads: CASSVTGAGGQDTQYF. As DNA, the CDR3 is TGTGCCAGCAGCGTAACGGGAGCGGGGGGGCAAGATACGCAGTATTTT.

The sample holds many counts of this clonotype. The rearrangement joins TRBV5-1 to TRBJ2-1; tentative D call: TRBD2 (6 bases). In germline, CDR1 is SGHRS, CDR2 YFSETQ. V was pared by 4 bases and J by 5 bases, with 13 bases between. The CDR3 is made up of 14 amino acids. This CDR3 is CASSISGTHNEQFF. The CDR3 DNA follows: TGCGCCAGCAGCATTTCCGGGACTCACAATGAGCAGTTCTTC.

This clonotype was seen repeatedly, ten times or more. The V and J genes are TRBV24-1 and TRBJ1-2; D not resolved. CDR3 length equals 14 residues. Germline CDR1 and CDR2: KGHDR and SFDVKD. Trimming shortened V by 2 bases and J by 4 bases, and 10 bases separated the two germline ends. Here the CDR3 DNA reads TGTGCCACCAGTGATTCGAGGGCCCCCTATGGCTACACCTTC. It yields the protein CATSDSRAPYGYTF.